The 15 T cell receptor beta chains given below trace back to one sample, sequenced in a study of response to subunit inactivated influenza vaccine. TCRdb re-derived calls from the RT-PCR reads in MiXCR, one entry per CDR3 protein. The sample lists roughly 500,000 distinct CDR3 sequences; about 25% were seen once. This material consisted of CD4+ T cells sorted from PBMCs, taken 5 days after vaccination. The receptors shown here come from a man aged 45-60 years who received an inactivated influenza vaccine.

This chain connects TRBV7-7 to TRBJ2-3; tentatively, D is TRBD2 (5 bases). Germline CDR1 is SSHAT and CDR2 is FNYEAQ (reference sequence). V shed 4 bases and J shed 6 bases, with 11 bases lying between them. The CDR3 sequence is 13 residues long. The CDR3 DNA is TGTGCCAGCAGCTACGGGAACTCTGATACGCAGTATTTT. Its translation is CASSYGNSDTQYF.

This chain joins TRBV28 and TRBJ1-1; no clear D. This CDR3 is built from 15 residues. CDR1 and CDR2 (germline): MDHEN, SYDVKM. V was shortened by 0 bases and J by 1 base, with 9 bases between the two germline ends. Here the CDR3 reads CASSLWGGKNTEAFF. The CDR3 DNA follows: TGTGCCAGCAGTTTATGGGGTGGGAAGAACACTGAAGCTTTCTTT.

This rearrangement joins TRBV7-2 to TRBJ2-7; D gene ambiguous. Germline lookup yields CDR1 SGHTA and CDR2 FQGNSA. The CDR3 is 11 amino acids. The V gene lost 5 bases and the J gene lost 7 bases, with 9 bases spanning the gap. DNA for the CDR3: TGTGCCAGCAGCGTAACCCGGGAGCAGTACTTC. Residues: CASSVTREQYF. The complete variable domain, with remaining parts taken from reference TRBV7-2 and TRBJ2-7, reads GAGVSQSPSNKVTEKGKDVELRCDPISGHTALYWYRQSLGQGLEFLIYFQGNSAPDKSGLPSDRFSAERTGGSVSTLTIQRTQQEDSAVYLCASSVTREQYFGPGTRLTVT.

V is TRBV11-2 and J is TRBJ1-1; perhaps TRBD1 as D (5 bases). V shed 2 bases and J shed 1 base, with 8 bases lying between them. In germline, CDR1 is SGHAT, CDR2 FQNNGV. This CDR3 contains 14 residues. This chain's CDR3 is CASSLTQGNTEAFF. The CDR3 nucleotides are TGTGCCAGCAGCTTAACGCAGGGGAACACTGAAGCTTTCTTT.

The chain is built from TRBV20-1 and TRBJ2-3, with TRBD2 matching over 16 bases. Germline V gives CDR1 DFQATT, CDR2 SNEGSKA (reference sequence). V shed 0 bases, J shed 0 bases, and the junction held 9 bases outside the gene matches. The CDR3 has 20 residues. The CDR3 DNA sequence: TGCAGTGCTAGAGACCTCGGGACTAGCGGGAGGGCCAGGAGCACAGATACGCAGTATTTT. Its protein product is CSARDLGTSGRARSTDTQYF.

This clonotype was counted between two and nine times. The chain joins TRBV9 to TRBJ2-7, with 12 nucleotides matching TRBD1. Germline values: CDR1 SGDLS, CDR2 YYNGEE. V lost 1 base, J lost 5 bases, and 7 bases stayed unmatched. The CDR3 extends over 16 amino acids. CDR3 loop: CASSVRPGQGANEQYF. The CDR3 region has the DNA TGTGCCAGCAGCGTAAGACCGGGACAGGGGGCGAACGAGCAGTACTTC.

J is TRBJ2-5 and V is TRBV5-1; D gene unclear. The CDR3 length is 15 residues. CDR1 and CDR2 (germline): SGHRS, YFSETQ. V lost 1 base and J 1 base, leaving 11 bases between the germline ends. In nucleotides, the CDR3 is TGCGCCAGCAGCTTGTCGGCAGTAACCCAAGAGACCCAGTACTTC. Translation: CASSLSAVTQETQYF.

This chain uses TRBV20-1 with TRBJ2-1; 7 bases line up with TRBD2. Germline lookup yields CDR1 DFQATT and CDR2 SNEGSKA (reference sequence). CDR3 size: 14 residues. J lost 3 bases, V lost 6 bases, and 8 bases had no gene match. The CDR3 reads CSASLADHYNEQFF. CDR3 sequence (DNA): TGCAGTGCCTCGCTAGCGGATCACTACAATGAGCAGTTCTTC.

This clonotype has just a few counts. In DNA, the CDR3 is TGTGCCAGCAGTCCCCCTTACCCGAGCTCCTACAATGAGCAGTTCTTC. Its translation is CASSPPYPSSYNEQFF. The rearrangement joins TRBV12-3 or TRBV12-4 to TRBJ2-1, with unresolved D. This CDR3 spans 16 amino acids. Trimming cost V 5 bases and J 0 bases, with 14 bases left between them.

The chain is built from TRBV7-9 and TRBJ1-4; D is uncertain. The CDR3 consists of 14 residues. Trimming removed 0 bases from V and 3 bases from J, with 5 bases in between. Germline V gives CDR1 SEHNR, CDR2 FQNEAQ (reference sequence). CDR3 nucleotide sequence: TGTGCCAGCAGCTTAGCAAGGGCTAATGAAAAACTGTTTTTT. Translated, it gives CASSLARANEKLFF.

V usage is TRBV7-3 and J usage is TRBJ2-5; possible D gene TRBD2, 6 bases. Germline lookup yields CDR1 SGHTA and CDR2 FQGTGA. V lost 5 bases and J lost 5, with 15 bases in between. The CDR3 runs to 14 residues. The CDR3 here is CASSPGTAGETQYF. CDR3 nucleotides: TGTGCCAGCAGCCCAGGGACGGCGGGGGAGACCCAGTACTTC.

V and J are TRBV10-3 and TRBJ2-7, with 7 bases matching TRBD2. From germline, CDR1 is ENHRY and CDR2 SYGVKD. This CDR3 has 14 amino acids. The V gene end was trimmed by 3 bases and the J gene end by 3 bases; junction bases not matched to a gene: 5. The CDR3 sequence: CAISEASGVYEQYF. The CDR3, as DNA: TGTGCCATCAGTGAAGCTAGCGGAGTCTACGAGCAGTACTTC.

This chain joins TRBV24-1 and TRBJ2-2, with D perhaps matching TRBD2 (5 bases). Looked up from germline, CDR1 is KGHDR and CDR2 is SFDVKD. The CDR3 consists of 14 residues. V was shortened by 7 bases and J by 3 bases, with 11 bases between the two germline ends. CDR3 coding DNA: TGTGCCACCAGGACCGGACTCGACACCGGGGAGCTGTTTTTT. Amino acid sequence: CATRTGLDTGELFF.

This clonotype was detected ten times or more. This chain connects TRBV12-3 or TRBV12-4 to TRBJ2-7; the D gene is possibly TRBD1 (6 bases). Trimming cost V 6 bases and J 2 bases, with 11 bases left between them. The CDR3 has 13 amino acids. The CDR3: CASSPGQTYEQYF. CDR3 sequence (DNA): TGTGCCAGCAGCCCCGGACAGACCTACGAGCAGTACTTC.

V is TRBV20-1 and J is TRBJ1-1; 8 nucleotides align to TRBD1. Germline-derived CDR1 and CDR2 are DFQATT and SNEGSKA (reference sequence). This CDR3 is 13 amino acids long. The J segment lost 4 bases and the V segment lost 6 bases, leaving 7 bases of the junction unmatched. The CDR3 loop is CSARQGMGTEAFF. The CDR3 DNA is TGCAGTGCCCGACAGGGGATGGGCACTGAAGCTTTCTTT.